The 24 T cell receptor beta chains below were found in one sample sequenced in a study of T cells after yellow fever vaccination. In TCRdb, the 5' RACE reads were re-called with MiXCR into one record per CDR3 protein. The sample contains 200,000 to 300,000 distinct CDR3 sequences, roughly 3.5% of which appear only once. Material: PBMCs, obtained 15 days after the yellow fever booster vaccination. These receptors all come from a man between 18 and 29 years old who received the YFV17D yellow fever vaccine.

This clonotype was detected many times. J is TRBJ2-7 and V is TRBV6-6; 7 positions match TRBD1. V dropped 6 bases and J dropped 2; count of bases not matched to a gene: 4. This CDR3 has 13 residues. Germline assignment: CDR1 MNHNY and CDR2 SVGAGI (reference sequence). This chain's CDR3 is CASSRQGPYEQYF. Here the CDR3 DNA reads TGTGCCAGCAGCAGACAGGGCCCCTACGAGCAGTACTTC.

This clonotype was detected many times. The V and J genes are TRBV7-6 and TRBJ2-6, with 7 bases identical to TRBD1. The CDR3 extends over 16 amino acids. In germline, CDR1 is SGHVS, CDR2 FNYEAQ. V gave up 6 bases and J gave up 0 bases; unmatched junction bases: 5. The CDR3 loop is CASSSRQGSGANVLTF. CDR3 DNA: TGTGCCAGCAGTTCCCGACAGGGCTCTGGGGCCAACGTCCTGACTTTC.

This clonotype has a count of ten or more. V usage is TRBV12-3 or TRBV12-4 and J usage is TRBJ1-5; D perhaps matches TRBD1 (5 bases). V lost 4 bases and J lost 4, with 11 bases in between. This CDR3 has 14 residues. CDR3: CASSSGLLNQPQHF. CDR3 DNA: TGTGCCAGCAGTTCGGGACTGCTTAATCAGCCCCAGCATTTT.

This clonotype was observed a handful of times. This chain joins TRBV6-5 and TRBJ2-3; D not resolved. The CDR3 runs 14 residues. V lost 2 bases, J lost 3 bases, and 9 bases lay in between. Looked up from germline, CDR1 is MNHEY and CDR2 is SVGAGI. The CDR3 DNA is TGTGCCAGCAGTTACACGCTTCCGACAGATACGCAGTATTTT. Its translation: CASSYTLPTDTQYF.

This clonotype was detected only a few times. The V gene is TRBV12-3 or TRBV12-4, the J gene TRBJ2-6; 9 bases map to TRBD1. The CDR3 is made up of 17 amino acids. After removal of 5 bases from V and 3 bases from J, the junction contained 8 bases not matched to a gene. Here the CDR3 DNA reads TGTGCCAGCAGTCTGACAGGGGGAATAGGTGGGGCCAACGTCCTGACTTTC. Amino acid sequence: CASSLTGGIGGANVLTF.

This clonotype was counted ten times or more. This rearrangement joins TRBV29-1 to TRBJ2-5, with TRBD2 identical over 7 bases. Germline V gene lookup returns CDR1 SQVTM and CDR2 ANQGSEA. CDR3 size: 12 residues. The V and J ends lost 7 bases and 2 bases, in that order; junction bases with no gene match: 4. The CDR3 DNA reads as TGCAGCGCCGGGGGGTATCAAGAGACCCAGTACTTC. This codes for CSAGGYQETQYF. The full variable domain, rest sourced from reference TRBV29-1 and TRBJ2-5, is SAVISQKPSRDICQRGTSLTIQCQVDSQVTMMFWYRQQPGQSLTLIATANQGSEATYESGFVIDKFPISRPNLTFSTLTVSNMSPEDSSIYLCSAGGYQETQYFGPGTRLLVL.

This clonotype has ten or more counts. The chain has TRBV5-1 and TRBJ2-7, with D possibly TRBD2 on 5 matching bases. Trimming left V 4 bases short and J 4 bases short, with 18 bases between. This CDR3 spans 15 amino acids. The germline gives CDR1 SGHRS, CDR2 YFSETQ. The CDR3 DNA sequence: TGCGCCAGCAGCGGAGGTTCCTTCCCCCCTTACGAGCAGTACTTC. Translated: CASSGGSFPPYEQYF. Complete variable domain (other parts from reference TRBV5-1 and TRBJ2-7): KAGVTQTPRYLIKTRGQQVTLSCSPISGHRSVSWYQQTPGQGLQFLFEYFSETQRNKGNFPGRFSGRQFSNSRSEMNVSTLELGDSALYLCASSGGSFPPYEQYFGPGTRLTVT.

This clonotype was found many times. J is TRBJ1-2 and V is TRBV12-3 or TRBV12-4; D gene unclear. This CDR3 contains 13 residues. Between the trimmed V and J ends, which lost 2 bases and 4 bases, there was a span of 8 bases. CDR3 DNA sequence: TGTGCCAGCAGTTTACTGGCTGGCTATGGCTACACCTTC. Translated: CASSLLAGYGYTF.

This clonotype has a count of ten or more. J is TRBJ2-3 and V is TRBV4-2; D may be TRBD2 (6 bases). Germline CDR1 reads LGHNA; CDR2 reads YNFKEQ. The length of the CDR3 is 16 residues. Trimming pared 0 bases from V and 1 base from J, leaving 11 bases between. The CDR3 sequence is CASSQDGGGGTDTQYF. DNA of the CDR3: TGTGCCAGCAGCCAAGATGGTGGCGGGGGCACAGATACGCAGTATTTT.

The chain uses TRBV29-1 and TRBJ2-5; no definite D call. Germline CDR1 reads SQVTM; CDR2 reads ANQGSEA. V was shortened by 5 bases and J by 0 bases, with 16 bases between the two germline ends. The CDR3 runs 15 residues. The CDR3 DNA is TGCAGCGTTTCCCCTTTTGGAACGTACCAAGAGACCCAGTACTTC. This translates into CSVSPFGTYQETQYF.

In this sample, this clonotype turned up many times. The chain has TRBV12-3 or TRBV12-4 and TRBJ1-2, with a possible D match to TRBD1 (6 bases). V lost 2 bases, J lost 4 bases, and 17 bases lay in between. The CDR3 consists of 16 residues. The CDR3 nucleotides read TGTGCCAGCAGTTTAAGGGGGAGCCCGCCGGTCTATGGCTACACCTTC. Amino acid sequence: CASSLRGSPPVYGYTF.

This clonotype was counted ten times or more. The gene calls are TRBV7-2 and TRBJ2-3; TRBD2 matches 12 bases. Unmatched junction bases numbered 5, after V lost 6 bases and J lost 4 bases. CDR3 length: 15 amino acids. Germline lookup yields CDR1 SGHTA and CDR2 FQGNSA. The CDR3 reads CASRRRLAGADTQYF. CDR3 DNA sequence: TGTGCCAGCAGACGGCGACTAGCGGGAGCAGATACGCAGTATTTT.

In its sample, this clonotype was seen many times. The chain uses TRBV20-1 and TRBJ2-2, with D tentatively TRBD2 (6 bases). Germline loops: CDR1 DFQATT, CDR2 SNEGSKA (reference sequence). V lost 5 bases to trimming and J lost 3 bases, with 16 bases between them. This CDR3 comprises 15 residues. CDR3 amino acids: CSAAKTGTDTGELFF. The CDR3, as DNA: TGCAGTGCTGCGAAAACTGGGACTGACACCGGGGAGCTGTTTTTT.

This clonotype showed up many times. This chain uses TRBV5-1 with TRBJ2-4; TRBD2 aligns across 7 bases. V gave up 2 bases and J gave up 9 bases; unmatched junction bases: 8. The CDR3 consists of 14 residues. CDR1 and CDR2 (germline): SGHRS, YFSETQ. The CDR3 DNA follows: TGCGCCAGCAGCTTCGAGGGAGGGCGAGCCATTCAGTACTTC. Translating it yields CASSFEGGRAIQYF.

This clonotype has only a few counts. CDR3 DNA: TGTGCCAGCAGCTCGTCGACAGACTCCTACGAGCAGTACTTC. It specifies CASSSSTDSYEQYF. V usage is TRBV7-3 and J usage is TRBJ2-7; TRBD1 is a possible D gene (5 bases). The CDR3 contains 14 residues. The V end lost 4 bases, the J end lost 0 bases, and 10 bases lay between the germline ends. CDR1 SGHTA and CDR2 FQGTGA come from the germline V gene.

This chain connects TRBV19 to TRBJ2-2, with D uncertain. Germline-derived CDR1 and CDR2 are LNHDA and SQIVND (reference sequence). CDR3 length equals 16 residues. V was clipped by 1 base and J by 7 bases, with 16 bases between them. Here the CDR3 reads CASSIGYGRQRGELFF. The CDR3 nucleotides read TGTGCCAGTAGTATAGGTTATGGCAGGCAACGCGGGGAGCTGTTTTTT.

This clonotype appeared many times. The rearrangement uses TRBV7-2 and TRBJ1-2, with unresolved D. This CDR3 has 14 residues. V lost 4 bases and J 3 bases, leaving 12 bases between the germline ends. Germline V gene lookup returns CDR1 SGHTA and CDR2 FQGNSA. CDR3 amino acids: CASSSGSGYYGYTF. The CDR3 nucleotides are TGTGCCAGCAGCTCGGGGAGCGGGTACTATGGCTACACCTTC.

J is TRBJ1-4 and V is TRBV5-4; D unclear. The germline CDR1 and CDR2 sequences are SGHNT and YYREEE (reference sequence). The CDR3 spans 15 residues. V was clipped by 4 bases and J by 5 bases, with 15 bases between them. The CDR3 DNA is TGTGCCAGCAGCCAAGGGAGCGGGATGAATGAAAAACTGTTTTTT. Translated: CASSQGSGMNEKLFF.

This clonotype has a handful of counts. The chain employs TRBV5-1 and TRBJ2-5; 7 positions agree with TRBD2. Losses at the gene ends were 7 bases for V and 1 base for J; bases not matched to a gene: 4. This CDR3 contains 13 residues. Germline V lookup: CDR1 SGHRS, CDR2 YFSETQ. The CDR3 coding sequence is TGCGCCAGCTGTGTAGCGGGCCAAGAGACCCAGTACTTC. Amino acids: CASCVAGQETQYF. Based on the CDR3 plus reference TRBV5-1 and TRBJ2-5, the full variable domain is KAGVTQTPRYLIKTRGQQVTLSCSPISGHRSVSWYQQTPGQGLQFLFEYFSETQRNKGNFPGRFSGRQFSNSRSEMNVSTLELGDSALYLCASCVAGQETQYFGPGTRLLVL.

This clonotype was detected ten times or more. The V and J genes are TRBV7-8 and TRBJ2-1; TRBD2 is a possible D gene (6 bases). Trimming stripped 1 base from V and 7 bases from J, with 11 bases between. From germline, CDR1 is SGHVS and CDR2 FQNEAQ. The CDR3 covers 14 residues. The CDR3 region is CASSLVGGGNEQFF. CDR3 DNA: TGTGCCAGCAGCTTAGTAGGTGGGGGGAATGAGCAGTTCTTC.

In its sample, this clonotype was seen many times. The rearrangement joins TRBV2 to TRBJ2-5; the D is unclear. The CDR3 consists of 15 residues. Germline V gene lookup returns CDR1 SNHLY and CDR2 FYNNEI. V was pared by 3 bases and J by 1 base, with 12 bases between. As DNA, the CDR3 is TGTGCCAGCAGTGACAGAGGTCAGGTCCAAGAGACCCAGTACTTC. Translated: CASSDRGQVQETQYF.

This clonotype was counted at least ten times. V usage is TRBV5-1 and J usage is TRBJ2-2; D possibly corresponds to TRBD1 (6 bases). Trimming took 4 bases from V and 4 from J, leaving 14 bases between them. The CDR3 consists of 15 residues. Germline values: CDR1 SGHRS, CDR2 YFSETQ. CDR3: CASSRYRVGTGELFF. DNA for the CDR3: TGCGCCAGCAGCAGATACAGGGTTGGCACCGGGGAGCTGTTTTTT.

The sample holds many counts of this clonotype. The chain recombines TRBV7-2 with TRBJ1-2, with a possible D match to TRBD1 (6 bases). V was pared by 5 bases and J by 6 bases, with 13 bases between. Per germline, CDR1 SGHTA and CDR2 FQGNSA. The CDR3 runs to 13 residues. The CDR3 region is CASSPGQLHGYTF. CDR3 DNA sequence: TGTGCCAGCAGCCCTGGACAGCTCCATGGCTACACCTTC.

This clonotype showed up many times. The V gene is TRBV28, the J gene TRBJ1-2; 10 bases match TRBD1. Germline-derived CDR1 and CDR2 are MDHEN and SYDVKM. The CDR3 consists of 17 residues. The junction had 15 bases not matched to a gene; V was cut back by 5 bases and J by 6 bases. The CDR3 is CASSLDPRQGAADGYTF. The CDR3 DNA follows: TGTGCCAGCAGTCTTGACCCCCGACAGGGGGCGGCGGATGGCTACACCTTC.